This T cell receptor beta chain is drawn from a study of T-cell memory formation after mild COVID-19. The wider study: For the most part, TCR clusters were specific to one donor.

Broader study findings: Confirmation was lacking for SARS-CoV-2 specificity of second-wave clones that peaked on day 37.

TCRdb used MiXCR to reprocess the 5' RACE reads, holding one entry per CDR3 protein. This table has 170,000 or so distinct CDR3 sequences, 20% to 25% appearing once. With regard to this clonotype: Its antigen is still unknown.

Sequencing was done on a sample of PBMCs or a T cell subset sorted from them (not recorded which). The receptor was derived from an adult woman who had mild COVID-19 (a few samples of this study predate the infection). Cell type and time point are not known.

The CDR3 DNA reads TGTGCCAGCAGCGTGTCGGTTAGTGGCAGGGCCTCGAACACCGGGGAGCTGTTTTTT. Translation: CASSVSVSGRASNTGELFF. The gene calls are TRBV9 and TRBJ2-2; D might be TRBD1 (5 bases). V shed 2 bases and J shed 0 bases, with 20 bases lying between them. This CDR3 contains 19 residues. The germline V gene encodes CDR1 SGDLS and CDR2 YYNGEE.